This passage covers 15 T cell receptor beta chains from one sample sequenced in a study of blood T cells in healthy people across ages. The use of a sample-barcoded 5' primer and a J-beta primer mix characterized a second PCR of roughly 6 to 11 cycles. TCRdb recomputed calls from the 5' RACE reads with MiXCR, one row per CDR3 protein. The sample includes about 620,000 distinct CDR3 sequences, approximately 21% of them seen just once. Sample: blood. These receptors originate from a man aged 65-85 years in good health.

This clonotype has just a few counts. The V and J genes are TRBV18 and TRBJ1-3; D is uncertain. V lost 6 bases to trimming and J lost 3 bases, with 9 bases between them. The CDR3 is 13 residues long. Germline-derived CDR1 and CDR2 are KGHSH and LQKENI. The CDR3 spells CASSLQLGNTIYF. The CDR3 nucleotides read TGTGCCAGCTCGCTACAGCTTGGAAACACCATATATTTT.

The table lists this clonotype with a few counts. The rearrangement links TRBV20-1 to TRBJ2-1; 9 nucleotides agree with TRBD2. The junction had 10 bases not matched to a gene; V was cut back by 1 base and J by 3 bases. Per the germline V gene, CDR1 is DFQATT and CDR2 is SNEGSKA (reference sequence). This CDR3 spans 17 amino acids. This chain's CDR3 is CSARATVSSGGYNEQFF. In DNA form, the CDR3 reads TGCAGTGCTAGAGCCACGGTTAGTAGCGGGGGCTACAATGAGCAGTTCTTC.

This chain uses TRBV20-1 with TRBJ1-5; no clear D gene. Germline V gene data show CDR1 as DFQATT and CDR2 as SNEGSKA (reference sequence). Trimming took off 3 bases at V and 10 bases at J, with 10 bases between the two ends. The CDR3 has 11 amino acids. CDR3 region: CSARTSKPQHF. In nucleotides, the CDR3 is TGCAGTGCTAGGACATCTAAACCCCAGCATTTT.

This clonotype was counted only a few times. The V and J genes are TRBV20-1 and TRBJ2-2; a possible D gene is TRBD2 (6 bases). CDR3 length: 16 residues. The germline V and J ends were trimmed by 3 bases and 2 bases, with 16 bases remaining between them. The germline V gene has CDR1 DFQATT and CDR2 SNEGSKA (reference sequence). CDR3 in amino acids: CSARPSERFNTGELFF. DNA for the CDR3: TGCAGTGCTAGGCCTAGCGAGAGGTTTAACACCGGGGAGCTGTTTTTT.

The chain combines TRBV12-3 or TRBV12-4 with TRBJ2-5; a weak D match, TRBD1 (6 bases). The CDR3 is 13 residues long. Between the trimmed V and J ends, which lost 7 bases and 5 bases, there was a span of 14 bases. This chain's CDR3 is CASTQGTRETQYF. The CDR3 region has the DNA TGTGCCAGCACCCAAGGGACACGGGAGACCCAGTACTTC.

This clonotype turned up a few times. The V and J genes are TRBV7-3 and TRBJ2-7, with D tentatively TRBD2 (5 bases). Trimming took off 1 base at V and 2 bases at J, with 12 bases between the two ends. CDR3 size: 15 residues. Germline CDR1 and CDR2: SGHTA and FQGTGA. This chain's CDR3 is CASSLSLASPYEQYF. As DNA, the CDR3 is TGTGCCAGCAGCTTAAGTCTAGCTTCGCCCTACGAGCAGTACTTC.

The V gene is TRBV5-5, the J gene TRBJ2-7; tentatively, D is TRBD1 (5 bases). The CDR3 totals 14 residues. Germline assignment: CDR1 SGHKS and CDR2 YYEKEE (reference sequence). The V and J ends lost 4 bases and 2 bases respectively, with 13 bases between them. The CDR3 nucleotides are TGTGCCAGCAGCCCCCCTGCGACAGCCTACGAGCAGTACTTC. Amino acid sequence: CASSPPATAYEQYF.

The chain has TRBV29-1 and TRBJ2-1; 7 bases match TRBD2. CDR1 and CDR2 (germline): SQVTM, ANQGSEA. J was trimmed by 5 bases and V by 1 base; bases with no gene match: 5. The CDR3 spans 14 residues. The CDR3 loop reads CSVEGQREDNEQFF. The CDR3 coding sequence is TGCAGCGTTGAAGGCCAGCGGGAAGACAATGAGCAGTTCTTC.

The V gene is TRBV6-5, the J gene TRBJ2-1; 10 bases map to TRBD1. J lost 3 bases, V lost 5 bases, and 10 bases had no gene match. This CDR3 is 17 amino acids long. Germline CDR1 and CDR2: MNHEY and SVGAGI. Here the CDR3 reads CASSPSPGTGVYNEQFF. Written as DNA, the CDR3 is TGTGCCAGCAGTCCGTCTCCCGGGACAGGGGTCTACAATGAGCAGTTCTTC.

This chain uses TRBV20-1 with TRBJ1-1, with 7 bases identical to TRBD1. After removal of 3 bases from V and 5 bases from J, the junction contained 6 bases not matched to a gene. This CDR3 is 13 amino acids long. Looked up from germline, CDR1 is DFQATT and CDR2 is SNEGSKA (reference sequence). The CDR3 protein is CSASLQGDTEAFF. As DNA, the CDR3 is TGCAGTGCTAGTCTGCAGGGGGATACTGAAGCTTTCTTT.

This clonotype turned up a few times. This chain joins TRBV5-1 and TRBJ2-5, with D perhaps TRBD1 (6 bases). The J call is in doubt because the DNA end fits TRBJ2-7 better. CDR1 is SGHRS and CDR2 is YFSETQ in the germline V gene. This CDR3 region has 15 residues. CDR3 region: CASSLAPGHDDEQYF. The CDR3 DNA follows: TGCGCCAGCAGCTTGGCCCCGGGACATGACGACGAGCAGTACTTC.

The chain employs TRBV9 and TRBJ2-5; 7 nucleotides line up with TRBD1. The end of the DNA aligns better with TRBJ2-7, so the J call may be wrong. The CDR3 loop spans 14 amino acids. Germline CDR1 and CDR2: SGDLS and YYNGEE. CDR3 protein: CASSWGQSSYEQYF. In DNA, the CDR3 is TGTGCCAGCAGCTGGGGACAGTCATCGTACGAGCAGTACTTC.

The chain has TRBV6-2 or TRBV6-3 and TRBJ2-3, with TRBD2 matching 11 bases. Germline V gene sequence: CDR1 MNHEY, CDR2 SVGEGT. The V gene end was trimmed by 2 bases and the J gene end by 3 bases; junction bases not matched to a gene: 4. The CDR3 contains 16 residues. The CDR3 is CASSYVAGGPTDTQYF. In nucleotides, the CDR3 is TGTGCCAGCAGTTACGTAGCGGGAGGGCCGACAGATACGCAGTATTTT.

This clonotype came up a few times. This rearrangement joins TRBV12-3 or TRBV12-4 to TRBJ2-6; D might be TRBD1 (5 bases). The CDR3 is 15 amino acids. V lost 6 bases, J lost 0 bases, and 9 bases lay in between. Here the CDR3 reads CASRTTGSGANVLTF. The CDR3 DNA sequence: TGTGCCAGCAGGACCACAGGCTCTGGGGCCAACGTCCTGACTTTC.

This clonotype has just a few counts. The DNA of the CDR3 is TGTGCCAGCACCCTTGGCGGGGTCACCGGGGAGCTGTTTTTT. This sequence encodes CASTLGGVTGELFF. This chain uses TRBV12-3 or TRBV12-4 with TRBJ2-2, with D tentatively TRBD2 (6 bases). The CDR3 length is 14 residues. The V end was cut by 7 bases, the J end by 4 bases, with 13 bases between.